The next 25 T cell receptor beta chains were all read from a single sample in a study of blood T cell repertoires in COVID-19. The table came from immunoSEQ multiplex PCR; TCRdb's copy has only in-frame clones and leaves some out. The sample lists almost 7,000 clones; approximately 85% were seen once. The sequencing input was peripheral blood. These receptors were taken from a human donor in a cohort sampled during active COVID-19.

The chain recombines TRBV5-1 with TRBJ2-2, with 7 bases matching TRBD1. The trim removed 4 bases at V and 5 bases at J, leaving 2 bases unmatched. This CDR3 is 13 amino acids long. Per the germline V gene, CDR1 is SGHRS and CDR2 is YFSETQ. CDR3 protein: CASSPGQTGELFF. Written as DNA, the CDR3 is TGCGCCAGCAGCCCGGGACAGACCGGGGAGCTGTTTTTT.

V gene TRBV6-5 combines with J gene TRBJ1-2, with D tentatively TRBD1 (5 bases). Germline CDR1 and CDR2: MNHEY and SVGAGI. The CDR3 sequence is 11 residues long. Trimming stripped 8 bases from V and 4 bases from J, with 8 bases between. The CDR3 DNA is TGTGCCAGCGGAAGGGGCTATGGCTACACCTTC. Its translation: CASGRGYGYTF.

This clone was observed a handful of times. The rearrangement joins TRBV5-1 to TRBJ1-6; possibly TRBD1 for D (6 bases). Germline values: CDR1 SGHRS, CDR2 YFSETQ. The CDR3 is 15 amino acids. V lost 4 bases, J lost 10 bases, and 18 bases lay in between. In DNA, the CDR3 is TGCGCCAGCAGCCAGGGACAATTCATCCGGTCACCCCTCCACTTT. Its translation is CASSQGQFIRSPLHF. Looking up the rest from reference TRBV5-1 and TRBJ1-6 gives the full variable domain: KAGVTQTPRYLIKTRGQQVTLSCSPISGHRSVSWYQQTPGQGLQFLFEYFSETQRNKGNFPGRFSGRQFSNSRSEMNVSTLELGDSALYLCASSQGQFIRSPLHFGNGTRLTVT.

The chain uses TRBV5-1 and TRBJ1-6, with a possible D match to TRBD1 (5 bases). There are 15 residues in the CDR3. In germline, CDR1 is SGHRS, CDR2 YFSETQ. Trimming pared 5 bases from V and 5 bases from J, leaving 14 bases between. CDR3 amino acids: CASSGGGFNNSPLHF. The CDR3 region has the DNA TGCGCCAGCAGTGGGGGGGGGTTTAATAATTCACCCCTCCACTTT.

The rearrangement uses TRBV5-4 and TRBJ1-2; a possible D gene is TRBD1 (6 bases). V was shortened by 3 bases and J by 4 bases, with 10 bases between the two germline ends. This CDR3 has 13 amino acids. CDR1 and CDR2 from the germline V gene are SGHNT and YYREEE (reference sequence). The CDR3 DNA is TGTGCCAGCAGCTCGGACAGCGCCTATGGCTACACCTTC. This codes for CASSSDSAYGYTF. Using reference TRBV5-4 and TRBJ1-2 for the parts outside the CDR3, the full variable domain is ETGVTQSPTHLIKTRGQQVTLRCSSQSGHNTVSWYQQALGQGPQFIFQYYREEENGRGNFPPRFSGLQFPNYSSELNVNALELDDSALYLCASSSDSAYGYTFGSGTRLTVV.

This clone showed up just once. V is TRBV27 and J is TRBJ2-3; 7 bases line up with TRBD2. Germline V gene lookup returns CDR1 MNHEY and CDR2 SMNVEV (reference sequence). The V gene end was trimmed by 5 bases and the J gene end by 5 bases; junction bases not matched to a gene: 7. CDR3 size: 14 residues. CDR3 DNA sequence: TGTGCCAGCAGTCCAAGATGGGGGGGAGATACGCAGTATTTT. Its protein is CASSPRWGGDTQYF.

V gene TRBV5-1 combines with J gene TRBJ2-7, with 7 nucleotides matching TRBD2. With 0 bases clipped from V and 2 bases from J, the junction kept 5 bases outside the gene matches. The CDR3 has 15 residues. Looked up from germline, CDR1 is SGHRS and CDR2 is YFSETQ. The CDR3 here is CASSLGSGATYEQYF. The DNA of the CDR3 is TGCGCCAGCAGCTTGGGAAGCGGGGCTACCTACGAGCAGTACTTC.

This rearrangement joins TRBV12-3 or TRBV12-4 to TRBJ1-1, with 7 bases identical to TRBD1. J was trimmed by 6 bases and V by 6 bases; bases with no gene match: 4. The CDR3 loop spans 12 amino acids. The CDR3 nucleotides are TGTGCCAGCAGCCAGACAGGGCCTGAAGCTTTCTTT. Translated, it gives CASSQTGPEAFF.

This clone was counted once. J is TRBJ2-3 and V is TRBV20-1; a weak D match, TRBD2 (5 bases). Germline CDR1 and CDR2: DFQATT and SNEGSKA (reference sequence). This CDR3 is 11 amino acids long. Trimming removed 6 bases from V and 8 bases from J, with 12 bases in between. CDR3 coding DNA: TGCAGTGCCCCTACGGCGGGTACGCAGTATTTT. Its protein is CSAPTAGTQYF.

The rearrangement joins TRBV5-4 to TRBJ2-7, with TRBD1 matching over 7 bases. Germline CDR1 reads SGHNT; CDR2 reads YYREEE (reference sequence). The CDR3 has 15 amino acids. V trimming: 2 bases; J trimming: 7 bases; junction bases outside the gene matches: 12. CDR3: CASSFRAGGRGEQYF. CDR3 sequence (DNA): TGTGCCAGCAGCTTCCGGGCAGGGGGACGCGGAGAGCAGTACTTC.

The CDR3 is CASSGGGSGSSYNEQFF. The CDR3, as DNA: TGTGCCAGCAGCGGGGGGGGTAGCGGGAGCTCCTACAATGAGCAGTTCTTC. The chain joins TRBV2 to TRBJ2-1; 9 nucleotides align to TRBD2. Germline values: CDR1 SNHLY, CDR2 FYNNEI. Losses at the gene ends were 6 bases for V and 0 bases for J; bases not matched to a gene: 9. The CDR3 length is 17 residues.

The chain joins TRBV14 to TRBJ2-5; TRBD2 is a possible D gene (6 bases). Between the trimmed V and J ends, which lost 0 bases and 5 bases, there was a span of 16 bases. The CDR3 spans 16 residues. Looked up from germline, CDR1 is SGHDN and CDR2 is FVKESK. The CDR3 DNA reads TGTGCCAGCAGCCAAGATGCCGTGGGGGGAGGTGAGACCCAGTACTTC. Its protein product is CASSQDAVGGGETQYF.

This chain links TRBV19 with TRBJ2-1; TRBD2 aligns across 9 bases. The length of the CDR3 is 15 residues. Germline CDR1 and CDR2: LNHDA and SQIVND (reference sequence). V lost 5 bases, J lost 11 bases, and 13 bases stayed unmatched. CDR3 region: CASSPRSPSGIKQFF. Here the CDR3 DNA reads TGTGCCAGTAGTCCCCGATCTCCTAGCGGGATTAAGCAGTTCTTC.

The rearrangement joins TRBV2 to TRBJ2-7; TRBD1 is a possible D gene (6 bases). Germline V CDR1 and CDR2: SNHLY, FYNNEI. Trimming removed 10 bases from V and 3 bases from J, with 10 bases in between. There are 11 residues in the CDR3. The CDR3 is CATNRDYEQYF. The CDR3 DNA sequence: TGTGCCACCAACAGGGACTACGAGCAGTACTTC.

The genes are TRBV10-2 and TRBJ2-7, with 8 bases fitting TRBD2. The CDR3 totals 16 residues. Germline trimming cut 3 bases from V and 6 bases from J; bases unmatched to any gene: 13. Germline-derived CDR1 and CDR2 are WSHSY and SAAADI. CDR3 sequence reads: CASSDFGRGGVGEQYF. As DNA, the CDR3 is TGCGCCAGCAGTGATTTTGGTCGGGGGGGAGTCGGCGAGCAGTACTTC.

This clone was detected only once. The rearrangement links TRBV28 to TRBJ1-2, with 8 bases identical to TRBD1. Unmatched junction bases numbered 7, after V lost 6 bases and J lost 4 bases. CDR3 length: 14 amino acids. Germline assignment: CDR1 MDHEN and CDR2 SYDVKM. In nucleotides, the CDR3 is TGTGCCAGCAGGACAGGGGCAACGTCCTATGGCTACACCTTC. Amino acid sequence: CASRTGATSYGYTF.

The chain couples TRBV5-4 to TRBJ2-1, with a possible D match to TRBD1 (5 bases). The CDR3 length is 15 residues. From germline, CDR1 is SGHNT and CDR2 YYREEE (reference sequence). Between the trimmed V and J ends, which lost 0 bases and 10 bases, there was a span of 17 bases. CDR3 in amino acids: CASSLAGPGRGEQFF. As DNA, the CDR3 is TGTGCCAGCAGCTTGGCAGGGCCAGGGCGAGGCGAGCAGTTCTTC.

V is TRBV10-3 and J is TRBJ1-2, with 7 bases identical to TRBD1. The CDR3 has 13 residues. V shed 9 bases and J 4 bases; nucleotides not matched to a gene: 8. Germline V CDR1 and CDR2: ENHRY, SYGVKD. Written as DNA, the CDR3 is TGTGCCATACGGACAGGAGCTAGCTATGGCTACACCTTC. Encoded protein: CAIRTGASYGYTF.

This CDR3 reads CASSFDRQETQYF. CDR3 sequence (DNA): TGTGCCAGCAGCTTTGACAGGCAAGAGACCCAGTACTTC. The V and J genes are TRBV5-4 and TRBJ2-5; D possibly corresponds to TRBD1 (6 bases). V lost 2 bases to trimming and J lost 2 bases, with 7 bases between them. The germline gives CDR1 SGHNT, CDR2 YYREEE (reference sequence). The CDR3 has 13 amino acids.

V is TRBV10-3 and J is TRBJ2-1; 7 bases are shared with TRBD1. Germline CDR1 and CDR2: ENHRY and SYGVKD. The length of the CDR3 is 15 residues. J lost 8 bases, V lost 5 bases, and 12 bases had no gene match. CDR3 sequence reads: CAISPDRSRFDEQFF. The CDR3 region has the DNA TGTGCCATCAGTCCGGACAGGTCTAGATTCGATGAGCAGTTCTTC.

The chain has TRBV28 and TRBJ2-3, with D perhaps TRBD1 (6 bases). This CDR3 has 15 residues. Trimming cost V 6 bases and J 0 bases, with 13 bases left between them. The germline CDR1 and CDR2 sequences are MDHEN and SYDVKM. CDR3 sequence (DNA): TGTGCCAGCAGCACTGGACAGCCTAGCACAGATACGCAGTATTTT. It translates to CASSTGQPSTDTQYF.

The chain combines TRBV27 with TRBJ2-7; possibly TRBD1 for D (5 bases). The CDR3 totals 15 residues. Germline V lookup: CDR1 MNHEY, CDR2 SMNVEV (reference sequence). The V end was cut by 3 bases, the J end by 2 bases, with 14 bases between. CDR3 in DNA: TGTGCCAGCAGTTTGTCGGGCAGGGCTCCCTACGAGCAGTACTTC. As protein: CASSLSGRAPYEQYF.

The sample holds a few counts of this clone. The rearrangement joins TRBV14 to TRBJ2-2; 11 positions agree with TRBD2. This CDR3 is 17 amino acids long. Trimming took 2 bases from V and 8 from J; bases not matched to a gene: 10. Germline V gene data show CDR1 as SGHDN and CDR2 as FVKESK. CDR3 sequence (DNA): TGTGCCAGCAGCCAATCAACACTAGCGGGAGTTTCTGGGGAGCTGTTTTTT. This sequence encodes CASSQSTLAGVSGELFF. Full variable domain (rest looked up from reference TRBV14 and TRBJ2-2): EAGVTQFPSHSVIEKGQTVTLRCDPISGHDNLYWYRRVMGKEIKFLLHFVKESKQDESGMPNNRFLAERTGGTYSTLKVQPAELEDSGVYFCASSQSTLAGVSGELFFGEGSRLTVL.

This clone has only a few counts. The chain employs TRBV7-6 and TRBJ1-3; TRBD1 aligns across 9 bases. With V trimmed by 5 bases and J by 2 bases, 7 bases remained unmatched. Germline V gene data show CDR1 as SGHVS and CDR2 as FNYEAQ. The CDR3 covers 16 residues. The CDR3 loop reads CASSRPGTGTGNTIYF. CDR3 sequence (DNA): TGTGCCAGCAGCCGTCCCGGGACAGGGACTGGAAACACCATATATTTT.

The chain combines TRBV18 with TRBJ2-7, with D unclear. Germline values: CDR1 KGHSH, CDR2 LQKENI. V lost 0 bases and J 6 bases, leaving 12 bases between the germline ends. This CDR3 is built from 14 residues. The CDR3 region has the DNA TGTGCCAGCTCACCACCTTTCCGCAGAAGCGAGCAGTACTTC. Translation gives CASSPPFRRSEQYF.